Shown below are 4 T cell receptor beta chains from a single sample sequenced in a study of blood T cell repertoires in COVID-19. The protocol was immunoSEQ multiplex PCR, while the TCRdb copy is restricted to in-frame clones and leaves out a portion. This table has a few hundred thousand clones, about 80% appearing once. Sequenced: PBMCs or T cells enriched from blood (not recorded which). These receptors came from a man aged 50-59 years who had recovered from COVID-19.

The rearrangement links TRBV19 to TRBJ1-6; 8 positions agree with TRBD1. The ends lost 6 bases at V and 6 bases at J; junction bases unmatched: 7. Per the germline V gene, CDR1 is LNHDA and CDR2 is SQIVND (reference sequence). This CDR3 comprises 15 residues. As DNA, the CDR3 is TGTGCCAGTAGGAGTCAGGGGGCGCTTAATTCACCCCTCCACTTT. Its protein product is CASRSQGALNSPLHF.

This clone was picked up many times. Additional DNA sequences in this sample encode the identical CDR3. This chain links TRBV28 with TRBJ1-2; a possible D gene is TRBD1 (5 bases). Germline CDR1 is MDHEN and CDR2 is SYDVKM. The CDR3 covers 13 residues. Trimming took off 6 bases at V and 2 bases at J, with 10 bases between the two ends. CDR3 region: CASSLTGNYGYTF. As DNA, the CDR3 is TGTGCCAGCAGCCTTACAGGAAACTATGGCTACACCTTC.

CDR3 coding DNA: TGTGCCAGCAGTCGCGACAGGATCTACACCGGGGAGCTGTTTTTT. Protein sequence: CASSRDRIYTGELFF. V is TRBV28 and J is TRBJ2-2; tentatively, D is TRBD1 (6 bases). The ends were cut back, 5 bases at V and 3 bases at J, with 13 bases in the middle. The CDR3 contains 15 residues. Germline assignment: CDR1 MDHEN and CDR2 SYDVKM.

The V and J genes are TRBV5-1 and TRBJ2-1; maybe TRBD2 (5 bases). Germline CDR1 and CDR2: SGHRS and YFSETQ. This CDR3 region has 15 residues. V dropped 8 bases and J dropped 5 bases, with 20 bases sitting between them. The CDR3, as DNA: TGCGCCAGTGGCGGGCCCCCTGAAGGGAACAATGAGCAGTTCTTC. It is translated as CASGGPPEGNNEQFF.